Following are 24 T cell receptor beta chains from one sample sequenced in a study of shared clonotypes between healthy human individuals. Naive CD8 populations comprised CD45RO-negative cells positively selected for CCR7, excluding terminally differentiated effector memory CD45RA+ cells. Sequenced by immunoSEQ multiplex PCR; TCRdb stores in-frame clones only, minus some. The sample holds roughly 2.1 million clones; more than 85% are singletons and the top ten take about 1.8%. Input material: naive CD8+ T cells from PBMCs. These receptors came from a man aged 18-30 years in good health. Some clones in this sample may be carry-over from other donors' samples.

The gene calls are TRBV27 and TRBJ2-1; D unresolved. The V end lost 4 bases, the J end lost 8 bases, and 24 bases lay between the germline ends. This CDR3 has 17 amino acids. CDR1 is MNHEY, CDR2 SMNVEV, per germline (reference sequence). The CDR3 DNA reads TGTGCCAGCAGTTCAATTCTCGGTCTGGAAGACGGGTATGAGCAGTTCTTC. Protein product: CASSSILGLEDGYEQFF.

The rearrangement uses TRBV28 and TRBJ2-7; D is perhaps TRBD1 or TRBD2 (5 bases each). The CDR3 runs 15 residues. Germline CDR1 MDHEN, CDR2 SYDVKM. The V and J ends lost 5 bases and 2 bases respectively, with 16 bases between them. The CDR3 nucleotides read TGTGCCAGCAGTCTAACCGGGACCTCTACCTACGAGCAGTACTTC. Its protein is CASSLTGTSTYEQYF.

This sequence joins TRBV19 and TRBJ2-7; possibly TRBD1 for D (6 bases). Between the trimmed V and J ends, which lost 6 bases and 5 bases, there was a span of 17 bases. The CDR3 sequence is 14 residues long. Per the germline V gene, CDR1 is LNHDA and CDR2 is SQIVND (reference sequence). CDR3 coding DNA: TGTGCCAGTAGACCACAGGGTGTGTTCGACGAGCAGTACTTC. Protein: CASRPQGVFDEQYF.

The rearrangement links TRBV11-2 to TRBJ1-1, with TRBD1 as a possible D gene (6 bases). The CDR3 covers 16 residues. V was trimmed by 4 bases and J by 3 bases, leaving 18 bases between them. Looked up from germline, CDR1 is SGHAT and CDR2 is FQNNGV. The CDR3 region has the DNA TGTGCCAGCAGCTATAGCGGCGCGGGGGCTTACACTGAAGCTTTCTTT. Translated, it gives CASSYSGAGAYTEAFF.

This chain joins TRBV4-3 and TRBJ1-4; TRBD1 aligns across 8 bases. Germline CDR1 is LGHNA and CDR2 is YSLEER. This CDR3 is built from 15 residues. The J segment lost 5 bases and the V segment lost 4 bases, leaving 6 bases of the junction unmatched. The CDR3 DNA is TGCGCCAGCAGCCCAGGGGACAGGAGGAATGAAAAACTGTTTTTT. Translation: CASSPGDRRNEKLFF.

In DNA, the CDR3 is TGCGCCAGCAGCGCCCGAACAGGGGCAACTAATGAAAAACTGTTTTTT. It is translated as CASSARTGATNEKLFF. This sequence joins TRBV5-1 and TRBJ1-4; TRBD1 matches at 7 bases. V was pared by 4 bases and J by 0 bases, with 6 bases of the junction left unmatched. The CDR3 contains 16 residues. Per germline, CDR1 SGHRS and CDR2 YFSETQ.

The chain couples TRBV4-1 to TRBJ2-1; D remains unclear. This CDR3 has 16 amino acids. Germline CDR1 MGHRA, CDR2 YSYEKL. Trimming took off 0 bases at V and 6 bases at J, with 15 bases between the two ends. CDR3 coding DNA: TGCGCCAGCAGCCAAGATAAGAACGACCTTTTCAATGAGCAGTTCTTC. Translation: CASSQDKNDLFNEQFF.

The V gene is TRBV7-9, the J gene TRBJ1-4; TRBD1 matches at 11 bases. The germline V gene has CDR1 SEHNR and CDR2 FQNEAQ (reference sequence). This CDR3 is built from 16 residues. With 1 base clipped from V and 8 bases from J, the junction kept 6 bases outside the gene matches. The DNA for the CDR3 is TGTGCCAGCAGCTTAGTTCTGGGACAGGGGGTCGAAAAACTGTTTTTT. This codes for CASSLVLGQGVEKLFF. The complete variable domain, with remaining parts taken from reference TRBV7-9 and TRBJ1-4, reads DTGVSQNPRHKITKRGQNVTFRCDPISEHNRLYWYRQTLGQGPEFLTYFQNEAQLEKSRLLSDRFSAERPKGSFSTLEIQRTEQGDSAMYLCASSLVLGQGVEKLFFGSGTQLSVL.

This clone was seen more than once but under ten times. This sequence joins TRBV4-3 and TRBJ1-1, with a tentative D call TRBD1 (6 bases). Looked up from germline, CDR1 is LGHNA and CDR2 is YSLEER. V gave up 6 bases and J gave up 4 bases, with 15 bases separating them. CDR3 length: 14 residues. The CDR3 sequence is CASRERGVGTEAFF. In DNA, the CDR3 is TGCGCCAGCAGGGAGAGGGGGGTCGGCACTGAAGCTTTCTTT.

This clone occurred once. This chain joins TRBV7-2 and TRBJ1-2; maybe TRBD1 (5 bases). The V end was cut by 3 bases, the J end by 0 bases, with 20 bases between. The CDR3 totals 18 residues. CDR1 is SGHTA and CDR2 is FQGNSA in the germline V gene. The CDR3 here is CASSLGPNVRGANYGYTF. CDR3 sequence (DNA): TGTGCCAGCAGCTTGGGACCCAATGTGAGGGGCGCTAACTATGGCTACACCTTC.

This clone was found once. V and J are TRBV2 and TRBJ2-1; 9 bases fit TRBD2. CDR3 length: 17 amino acids. The germline CDR1 and CDR2 sequences are SNHLY and FYNNEI. The J segment lost 0 bases and the V segment lost 4 bases, leaving 7 bases of the junction unmatched. The CDR3 region has the DNA TGTGCCAGCAGTGGGGGACTAGCCACGAGCTCCTACAATGAGCAGTTCTTC. It yields the protein CASSGGLATSSYNEQFF. The entire variable domain, with the rest obtained from reference TRBV2 and TRBJ2-1, is as follows: EPEVTQTPSHQVTQMGQEVILRCVPISNHLYFYWYRQILGQKVEFLVSFYNNEISEKSEIFDDQFSVERPDGSNFTLKIRSTKLEDSAMYFCASSGGLATSSYNEQFFGPGTRLTVL.

The J gene is TRBJ2-7, the V gene TRBV27; 8 nucleotides agree with TRBD2. The germline CDR1 and CDR2 sequences are MNHEY and SMNVEV (reference sequence). The V and J ends lost 3 bases and 4 bases, in that order; junction bases with no gene match: 5. The CDR3 length is 14 residues. The CDR3 region has the DNA TGTGCCAGCAGTTTCTGGGCGGGGGGATACGAGCAGTACTTC. Translation: CASSFWAGGYEQYF.

This sequence joins TRBV7-9 and TRBJ1-1, with D possibly being TRBD1 (5 bases). With 5 bases removed from V and 6 bases from J, the gap between germline ends came to 22 bases. Germline assignment: CDR1 SEHNR and CDR2 FQNEAQ (reference sequence). CDR3 size: 16 residues. The CDR3 loop reads CASSQRVSGYWAEAFF. CDR3 DNA sequence: TGTGCCAGCAGCCAACGGGTTTCAGGGTACTGGGCTGAAGCTTTCTTT.

The chain carries TRBV12-5 and TRBJ2-1; 11 bases fit TRBD2. The V gene's germline CDR1 is LGHNT and CDR2 FRNRAP. The CDR3 spans 16 residues. Trimming removed 2 bases from V and 8 bases from J; junction bases left unmatched: 8. DNA for the CDR3: TGTGCTAGTGGTTTGACTAGCGGGAGTTCTCGCTATGAGCAGTTCTTC. Amino acid sequence: CASGLTSGSSRYEQFF.

The chain links TRBV14 to TRBJ2-1; 10 bases map to TRBD1. The CDR3 loop spans 17 amino acids. V trimming: 2 bases; J trimming: 10 bases; junction bases outside the gene matches: 14. Germline V gives CDR1 SGHDN, CDR2 FVKESK. The CDR3 region has the DNA TGTGCCAGCAGCCAAAGACAGGGACAGGGGCTACTGCGGGAGCAGTTCTTC. Its translation: CASSQRQGQGLLREQFF.

The chain joins TRBV29-1 to TRBJ2-1; tentative D call: TRBD2 (5 bases). Germline assignment: CDR1 SQVTM and CDR2 ANQGSEA. The CDR3 is 12 amino acids. The V and J ends lost 0 bases and 12 bases respectively, with 12 bases between them. The CDR3 coding sequence is TGCAGCGTTGAAGATCGAATGGCGGGGCAGTTCTTC. It codes for CSVEDRMAGQFF.

The chain links TRBV27 to TRBJ1-1, with D possibly matching TRBD1 (6 bases). The germline V and J ends were trimmed by 5 bases and 1 base, with 11 bases remaining between them. Germline CDR1 reads MNHEY; CDR2 reads SMNVEV (reference sequence). The CDR3 consists of 14 residues. CDR3 sequence (DNA): TGTGCCAGCAGTGGGGACAAGTCGAACACTGAAGCTTTCTTT. Its protein is CASSGDKSNTEAFF.

The chain links TRBV5-4 to TRBJ2-7, with D possibly called TRBD1 or TRBD2 (5 bases each). The V end lost 2 bases, the J end lost 3 bases, and 12 bases lay between the germline ends. CDR3 length: 14 amino acids. Germline values: CDR1 SGHNT, CDR2 YYREEE (reference sequence). The CDR3 DNA is TGTGCCAGCAGCTTCCGGGACGGCATCTACGAGCAGTACTTC. Translated: CASSFRDGIYEQYF.

Concerning this clone: Other DNA sequences in the sample encode the same CDR3. The CDR3 DNA follows: TGTGCCAGCAGTCTCCTCTTAGGCAATGAGCAGTTCTTC. Its protein is CASSLLLGNEQFF. The chain combines TRBV27 with TRBJ2-1, with D unresolved. Per germline, CDR1 MNHEY and CDR2 SMNVEV (reference sequence). This CDR3 has 13 amino acids. Trimming pared 5 bases from V and 6 bases from J, leaving 11 bases between.

This clone was detected only a few times. The chain is built from TRBV27 and TRBJ2-2; 9 nucleotides match TRBD2. The CDR3 loop spans 14 amino acids. Looked up from germline, CDR1 is MNHEY and CDR2 is SMNVEV (reference sequence). The trim removed 4 bases at V and 7 bases at J, leaving 4 bases unmatched. Written as DNA, the CDR3 is TGTGCCAGCAGTTGGCGACTAGCGGTCGGGGAGCTGTTTTTT. This encodes CASSWRLAVGELFF.

The V and J genes are TRBV9 and TRBJ2-3; 8 bases map to TRBD2. V was pared by 7 bases and J by 1 base, with 5 bases of the junction left unmatched. The length of the CDR3 is 14 residues. Germline V gene sequence: CDR1 SGDLS, CDR2 YYNGEE. The CDR3 protein is CASQRGQGTDTQYF. DNA for the CDR3: TGTGCCAGCCAGCGGGGGCAGGGCACAGATACGCAGTATTTT.

The chain uses TRBV10-2 and TRBJ1-2; D is undetermined. The V gene's germline CDR1 is WSHSY and CDR2 SAAADI. The CDR3 sequence is 18 residues long. With 2 bases removed from V and 5 bases from J, the gap between germline ends came to 24 bases. CDR3 coding DNA: TGCGCCAGCAGTGAGGCGGGGTTGGAGGGAGTTTACCAGTATGGCTACACCTTC. Translating it yields CASSEAGLEGVYQYGYTF.

The V gene is TRBV18, the J gene TRBJ2-1; D unclear. The V end was cut by 0 bases, the J end by 5 bases, with 11 bases between. The CDR3 is made up of 15 amino acids. Germline CDR1 is KGHSH and CDR2 is LQKENI. The CDR3 reads CASSPPWADHNEQFF. CDR3 nucleotide sequence: TGTGCCAGCTCACCACCATGGGCGGACCACAATGAGCAGTTCTTC.

The chain carries TRBV9 and TRBJ1-2; 9 bases line up with TRBD1. The CDR3 loop spans 13 amino acids. Trimming at V came to 5 bases and at J to 8 bases, leaving 7 bases not matched to a gene. The V gene's germline CDR1 is SGDLS and CDR2 YYNGEE. The CDR3 DNA sequence: TGTGCCAGCAGGGAGGGACAGGGTGGCGGCTACACCTTC. Translating gives CASREGQGGGYTF.